These T cell receptor beta chains were read from a single sample in a study of identical twins. TCRdb ran MiXCR on the 5' RACE reads and lists one entry per CDR3 protein. Counted here are roughly 720,000 distinct CDR3 sequences, about 20% occurring once; the ten biggest clones make up around 13%. These same records also appear under a second study, on T cells expressing NK-cell markers.

The source material was PBMCs. The receptors shown here come from a woman younger than 35 in good health. The CDR3 runs from the conserved cysteine through the conserved F or W. Each record gives: D gene, V gene, clone size, J gene, CDR3 DNA, CDR3 protein. A D gene is named only where the DNA matches it firmly. Expanded clones get a size class; other rows say once, few or many, or leave the size out.

TRBD1	TRBV15	few	TRBJ1-4	TGTGCCACCAGCCGGAATGACAGGGTGAATGAAAAACTGTTTTTT	CATSRNDRVNEKLFF
NA	TRBV5-5	few	TRBJ1-2	TGTGCCAGCAGACCCCATTCGGGGGCCCGATATGGCTACACCTTC	CASRPHSGARYGYTF
NA	TRBV18	NA	TRBJ2-7	TGTGCCAGCTCACCCAACAGAAACTCCTACGAGCAGTACTTC	CASSPNRNSYEQYF
NA	TRBV7-3	NA	TRBJ2-3	TGTGCCAGCAGCTTACTCGGGCAGGGGTCAGATACGCAGTATTTT	CASSLLGQGSDTQYF
NA	TRBV6-2/TRBV6-3	few	TRBJ1-5	TGTGCCAGCAGTTCAAGGTCGTCGGGCAGGGCAAGCAATCAGCCCCAGCATTTT	CASSSRSSGRASNQPQHF
NA	TRBV7-2	few	TRBJ2-2	TGTGCCAGCAGGCCCTTAGCGAAGAACACCGGGGAGCTGTTTTTT	CASRPLAKNTGELFF
TRBD1	TRBV7-9	NA	TRBJ2-3	TGTGCCAGCAGCGTTCCGGGACAGGCGGTAGATACGCAGTATTTT	CASSVPGQAVDTQYF
TRBD2	TRBV20-1	NA	TRBJ2-4	TGCAGTGCTAGAGATAGGAATGGGACTAGCGGCCGCCTACTAGCCAAAAACATTCAGTACTTC	CSARDRNGTSGRLLAKNIQYF
NA	TRBV5-1	NA	TRBJ2-3	TGCGCCAGCAGCTTGGCCGGGACACCCACAGATACGCAGTATTTT	CASSLAGTPTDTQYF
NA	TRBV7-8	few	TRBJ1-2	TGTGCCAGCAGTTCCGGGGGGGGCAGGGACGTCTTTGGCTACACCTTC	CASSSGGGRDVFGYTF
TRBD1	TRBV4-1	few	TRBJ2-7	TGCGCCAGCAGCCTTCGGGACAGGGGGCGAAACGAGCAGTACTTC	CASSLRDRGRNEQYF
NA	TRBV6-5	few	TRBJ2-3	TGTGCCAGCAGTTACATGGACCTCACAGATACGCAGTATTTT	CASSYMDLTDTQYF
NA	TRBV9	NA	TRBJ2-5	TGTGCCAGCAGCGAAAGACTCAAGGGAGAGACCCAGTACTTC	CASSERLKGETQYF
NA	TRBV12-3/TRBV12-4	few	TRBJ2-2	TGTGCCAGCACCCGACTACAAAACACCGGGGAGCTGTTTTTT	CASTRLQNTGELFF
NA	TRBV12-3/TRBV12-4	few	TRBJ1-4	TGTGCCAGCAGTTCAACAGAAAGCTATGAAAAACTGTTTTTT	CASSSTESYEKLFF
NA	TRBV14	few	TRBJ2-7	TGTGCCAGCAGCACCCACAGGGACGAGCAGTACTTC	CASSTHRDEQYF
TRBD2	TRBV25-1	few	TRBJ2-1	TGTGCCAGCGGACTAGCGGGGGGCGGTGAGCAGTTCTTC	CASGLAGGGEQFF
NA	TRBV7-6	NA	TRBJ2-1	TGTGCCAGCTCTAGCCCGAATACCTACAATGAGCAGTTCTTC	CASSSPNTYNEQFF
NA	TRBV18	few	TRBJ2-7	TGTGCCAGCTCACCAGGGCTTTTTGGGGGATTACACGAGCAGTACTTC	CASSPGLFGGLHEQYF
NA	TRBV20-1	few	TRBJ2-3	TGCAGTGCTAGGTTACAAACCTATACGCAGTATTTT	CSARLQTYTQYF
NA	TRBV6-6	NA	TRBJ2-7	TGTGCCAGCAGCCCCCGGGACGTCTACGAGCAGTACTTC	CASSPRDVYEQYF
NA	TRBV5-5	NA	TRBJ2-1	TGTGCCAGCAGTCTCGGACAGCTTACCTACAATGAGCAGTTCTTC	CASSLGQLTYNEQFF
NA	TRBV6-1	many	TRBJ1-6	TGTGCCAGCAGTGGCAAATCAGGGGTAAATTCACCCCTCCACTTT	CASSGKSGVNSPLHF
NA	TRBV27	NA	TRBJ2-6	TGTGCCAGCAGTTTTTTAGGGGGGAGTTCTGGGGCCAACGTCCTGACTTTC	CASSFLGGSSGANVLTF
NA	TRBV12-3/TRBV12-4	NA	TRBJ1-6	TGTGCCTCGTCCGTTAGTAGCTCACCCCTCCACTTT	CASSVSSSPLHF
NA	TRBV9	NA	TRBJ2-3	TGTGCCAGCAGTCCCGAGTCTGGCGAGAGCACAGATACGCAGTATTTT	CASSPESGESTDTQYF
NA	TRBV14	NA	TRBJ1-4	TGTGCCAGCAGCCAAGTAATCGGTGAAAAACTGTTTTTT	CASSQVIGEKLFF
TRBD1	TRBV20-1	few	TRBJ1-6	TGCAGTGCTAGTTTTAACAGGGGCTCCTATAATTCACCCCTCCACTTT	CSASFNRGSYNSPLHF
NA	TRBV12-3/TRBV12-4	many	TRBJ2-2	TGTGCCAGCAGGACCGACAGACTCGACACCGGGGAGCTGTTTTTT	CASRTDRLDTGELFF
NA	TRBV10-3	few	TRBJ2-2	TGTGCCATCAGTGAGGGCATTTCGAACACCGGGGAGCTGTTTTTT	CAISEGISNTGELFF
NA	TRBV20-1	few	TRBJ2-1	TGCAGTGCTACCACGGGACTCTACAATGAGCAGTTCTTC	CSATTGLYNEQFF
NA	TRBV7-2	NA	TRBJ2-3	TGTGCCAGCAGCGAGGGGGGGGGAGCAGATACGCAGTATTTT	CASSEGGGADTQYF
NA	TRBV6-4	few	TRBJ2-1	TGTGCCAGCAGTGCTACTAGTAAGAATGAGCAGTTCTTC	CASSATSKNEQFF
TRBD2	TRBV20-1	few	TRBJ2-3	TGCAGTGCTAGTAGCGGGGGGGCATCAGATACGCAGTATTTT	CSASSGGASDTQYF
TRBD2	TRBV12-3/TRBV12-4	few	TRBJ2-3	TGTGCCAGCAGTTTAATGGGACTAGGTGCAGATACGCAGTATTTT	CASSLMGLGADTQYF
NA	TRBV29-1	NA	TRBJ2-3	TGCAGCGTTGGGCACGGACGCACAGATACGCAGTATTTT	CSVGHGRTDTQYF
NA	TRBV12-3/TRBV12-4	NA	TRBJ1-1	TGTGCCAGCAGTCCCGACGTTTACCTTAGGGGGACTGAAGCTTTCTTT	CASSPDVYLRGTEAFF
NA	TRBV5-6	NA	TRBJ2-1	TGTGCCAGCAGCCCCTGGGGTCTCTACAATGAGCAGTTCTTC	CASSPWGLYNEQFF
NA	TRBV9	NA	TRBJ2-1	TGTGCCAGCAGCCCAGGGGTACCCAAAGAGCAGTTCTTC	CASSPGVPKEQFF
NA	TRBV5-1	NA	TRBJ2-5	TGCGCCAGCACCGTCGGATTCCAAGAGACCCAGTACTTC	CASTVGFQETQYF
NA	TRBV2	few	TRBJ2-3	TGTGCCAGCACCAGAAGACGCCCCGGCCCGGCTGGCACAGATACGCAGTATTTT	CASTRRRPGPAGTDTQYF
TRBD1	TRBV6-1	NA	TRBJ1-6	TGTGCCAGCAGTGCAACCGACAGGGGTTATAATTCACCCCTCCACTTT	CASSATDRGYNSPLHF